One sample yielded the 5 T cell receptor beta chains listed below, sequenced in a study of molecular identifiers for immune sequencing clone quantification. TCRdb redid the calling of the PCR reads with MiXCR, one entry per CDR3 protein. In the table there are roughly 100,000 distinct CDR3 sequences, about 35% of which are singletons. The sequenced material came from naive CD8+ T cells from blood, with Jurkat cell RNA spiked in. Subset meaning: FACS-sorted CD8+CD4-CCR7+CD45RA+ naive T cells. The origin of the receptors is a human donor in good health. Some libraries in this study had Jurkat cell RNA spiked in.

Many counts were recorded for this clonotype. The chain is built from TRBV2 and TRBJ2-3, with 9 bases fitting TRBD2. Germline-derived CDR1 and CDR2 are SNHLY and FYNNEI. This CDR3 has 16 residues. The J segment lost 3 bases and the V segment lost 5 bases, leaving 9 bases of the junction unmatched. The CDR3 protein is CASSRLAGSATDTQYF. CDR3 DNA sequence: TGTGCCAGCAGTCGGCTAGCGGGGAGTGCGACAGATACGCAGTATTTT.

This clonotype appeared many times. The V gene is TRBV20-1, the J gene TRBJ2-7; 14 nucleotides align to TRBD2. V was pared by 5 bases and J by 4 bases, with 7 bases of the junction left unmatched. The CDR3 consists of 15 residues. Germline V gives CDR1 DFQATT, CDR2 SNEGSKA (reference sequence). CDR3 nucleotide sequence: TGCAGTGCTCCCGGGACTAGCGGGAGAATTTACGAGCAGTACTTC. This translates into CSAPGTSGRIYEQYF.

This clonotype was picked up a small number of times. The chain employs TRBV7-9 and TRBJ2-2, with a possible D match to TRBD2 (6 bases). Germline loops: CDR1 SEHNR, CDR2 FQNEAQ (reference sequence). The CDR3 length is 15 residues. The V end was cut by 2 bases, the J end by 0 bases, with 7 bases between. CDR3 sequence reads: CASSLRRANTGELFF. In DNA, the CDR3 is TGTGCCAGCAGCTTACGGAGGGCGAACACCGGGGAGCTGTTTTTT. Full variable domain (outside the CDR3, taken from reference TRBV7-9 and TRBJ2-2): DTGVSQNPRHKITKRGQNVTFRCDPISEHNRLYWYRQTLGQGPEFLTYFQNEAQLEKSRLLSDRFSAERPKGSFSTLEIQRTEQGDSAMYLCASSLRRANTGELFFGEGSRLTVL.

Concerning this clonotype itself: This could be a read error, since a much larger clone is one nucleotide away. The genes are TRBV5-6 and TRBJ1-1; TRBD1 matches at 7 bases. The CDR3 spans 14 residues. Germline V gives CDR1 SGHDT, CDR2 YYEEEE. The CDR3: CASSLGQGNTVAFF. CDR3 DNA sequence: TGTGCCAGCAGCTTGGGACAGGGCAACACTGTAGCTTTCTTT.

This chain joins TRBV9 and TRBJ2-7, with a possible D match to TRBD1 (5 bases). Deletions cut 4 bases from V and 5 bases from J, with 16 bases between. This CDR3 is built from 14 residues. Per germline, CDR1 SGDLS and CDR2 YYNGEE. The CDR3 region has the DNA TGTGCCAGCAGCACCCAGGGCACCGCCAACGAGCAGTACTTC. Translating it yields CASSTQGTANEQYF.